A selection of T cell receptor beta chains follows, all from one sample in a study of blood T cell repertoires in COVID-19. Generated by immunoSEQ multiplex PCR, the TCRdb table keeps only in-frame clones and is missing some. The sample has roughly 250,000 clones; less than 85% are singletons. What was sequenced was peripheral blood. All receptors come from a woman older than 75 with active or convalescent COVID-19. CDR3s include the opening cysteine and the closing phenylalanine or tryptophan. D genes are given only for firm matches. Clone size, where shown, is once, few, many, or a class for clones that have expanded.

d_call cdr3_length j_call v_call clone_size cdr3_aa cdr3_nt
TRBD1 16 TRBJ1-4 TRBV5-4 NA CASSRDRGSTNEKLFF TGTGCCAGCAGCCGGGACAGGGGTTCAACTAATGAAAAACTGTTTTTT
NA 20 TRBJ1-5 TRBV24-1 NA CATSDSCRDLRILDHQPQHF TGTGCCACCAGTGATTCGTGTAGGGACTTACGCATATTGGACCATCAGCCCCAGCATTTT
NA 15 TRBJ2-3 TRBV5-1 NA CASSLQPGGTDTQYF TGCGCCAGCAGCTTACAACCCGGGGGCACAGATACGCAGTATTTT
NA 14 TRBJ2-3 TRBV11-2 once CASSPGTGGVTQYF TGTGCCAGCAGCCCCGGGACCGGGGGTGTTACGCAGTATTTT
NA 14 TRBJ1-1 TRBV6-1 NA CASSEYVQGTEAFF TGTGCCAGCAGTGAATACGTACAGGGCACTGAAGCTTTCTTT
NA 14 TRBJ1-5 TRBV28 few CASSWGDSNQPQHF TGTGCCAGCAGTTGGGGGGATAGCAATCAGCCCCAGCATTTT
NA 14 TRBJ2-7 TRBV11-2 once CASSRIGLEGEQYF TGTGCCAGCAGTAGAATAGGCCTAGAGGGCGAGCAGTACTTC
NA 13 TRBJ1-4 TRBV19 NA CASSTVRGEKLFF TGTGCCAGTAGTACCGTTCGGGGTGAAAAACTGTTTTTT
TRBD2 17 TRBJ2-2 TRBV5-1 NA CASSSGLAGGGTGELFF TGCGCCAGCAGCTCCGGACTAGCGGGAGGTGGTACCGGGGAGCTGTTTTTT
TRBD1 14 TRBJ2-3 TRBV10-1 once CASSDRGQTDTQYF TGCGCCAGCAGTGACAGGGGGCAAACAGATACGCAGTATTTT
NA 12 TRBJ1-1 TRBV5-1 NA CASSAENTEAFF TGCGCCAGCAGCGCGGAGAACACTGAAGCTTTCTTT
TRBD1 15 TRBJ1-2 TRBV2 NA CASSVRQGINYGYTF TGTGCCAGCAGTGTTCGACAGGGAATTAACTATGGCTACACCTTC
TRBD2 14 TRBJ2-1 TRBV6-5 NA CASIVAGGSNEQFF TGTGCCAGCATCGTAGCGGGGGGGAGTAATGAGCAGTTCTTC
NA 15 TRBJ2-2 TRBV5-4 NA CASSLMRGNTGELFF TGTGCCAGCAGCTTGATGCGGGGCAACACCGGGGAGCTGTTTTTT
NA 14 TRBJ1-5 TRBV7-5 NA CARSGGQGDQPQHF TGTGCCAGAAGCGGGGGACAGGGGGATCAGCCCCAGCATTTT
TRBD1 14 TRBJ1-2 TRBV6-5 NA CASSYGRTGYGYTF TGTGCCAGCAGTTACGGAAGGACAGGTTACGGCTACACCTTC
NA 13 TRBJ1-1 TRBV27 few CASSFDPRGEAFF TGTGCCAGCAGTTTCGACCCTCGGGGTGAAGCTTTCTTT
NA 14 TRBJ1-1 TRBV6-4 NA CASARGSGMSEAFF TGTGCCAGCGCAAGAGGGTCCGGGATGAGTGAAGCTTTCTTT
TRBD2 15 TRBJ2-7 TRBV7-2 NA CASSLAGLASYEQYF TGTGCCAGCAGCTTAGCGGGACTAGCCTCCTACGAGCAGTACTTC
NA 14 TRBJ2-5 TRBV28 NA CASARGGAGETQYF TGTGCCAGCGCCCGTGGGGGCGCCGGGGAGACCCAGTACTTC
TRBD2 16 TRBJ2-1 TRBV19 NA CASSPTLAGAYNEQFF TGTGCCAGTAGTCCAACATTAGCGGGAGCTTACAATGAGCAGTTCTTC
TRBD2 15 TRBJ2-5 TRBV5-1 NA CASSTFGGGQETQYF TGCGCCAGCAGCACCTTCGGGGGAGGGCAAGAGACCCAGTACTTC
NA 13 TRBJ2-1 TRBV1 NA CTPLAGENNEQFF TGCACCCCTTTGGCGGGGGAGAACAATGAGCAGTTCTTC
NA 16 TRBJ2-7 TRBV7-6 NA CASSLVSVQGPYEQYF TGTGCCAGCAGCTTAGTAAGCGTACAGGGACCCTACGAGCAGTACTTC
NA 14 TRBJ1-2 TRBV7-2 NA CASSFDQGGYGYTF TGTGCCAGCAGCTTCGATCAGGGTGGCTATGGCTACACCTTC
NA 15 TRBJ2-6 TRBV5-4 once CASSSRGSGANVLTF TGTGCCAGCAGCTCCAGGGGCTCTGGGGCCAACGTCCTGACTTTC
NA 16 TRBJ1-1 TRBV11-3 NA CASSPGGPRSNTEAFF TGTGCCAGCAGCCCCGGGGGGCCCCGCTCAAACACTGAAGCTTTCTTT
TRBD2 17 TRBJ2-3 TRBV28 NA CASSLGSGAPSTDTQYF TGTGCCAGCAGTTTGGGGAGCGGGGCTCCTAGCACAGATACGCAGTATTTT
NA 14 TRBJ1-5 TRBV19 NA CASTRQNSNQPQHF TGTGCCAGTACCCGACAGAATAGCAATCAGCCCCAGCATTTT
NA 14 TRBJ2-7 TRBV7-8 NA CASSLVTGVYEQYF TGTGCCAGCAGCTTAGTAACGGGGGTGTACGAGCAGTACTTC
TRBD2 18 TRBJ2-3 TRBV5-1 NA CASSLARTSGPSTDTQYF TGCGCCAGCAGCTTGGCTCGGACTAGCGGACCTAGCACAGATACGCAGTATTTT
NA 14 TRBJ2-5 TRBV5-4 NA CASSLEGGGETQYF TGTGCCAGCAGCTTGGAAGGGGGTGGAGAGACCCAGTACTTC
TRBD2 15 TRBJ2-3 TRBV7-2 NA CASSLAVSGGNTQYF TGTGCCAGCAGCTTAGCGGTTAGCGGGGGAAATACGCAGTATTTT